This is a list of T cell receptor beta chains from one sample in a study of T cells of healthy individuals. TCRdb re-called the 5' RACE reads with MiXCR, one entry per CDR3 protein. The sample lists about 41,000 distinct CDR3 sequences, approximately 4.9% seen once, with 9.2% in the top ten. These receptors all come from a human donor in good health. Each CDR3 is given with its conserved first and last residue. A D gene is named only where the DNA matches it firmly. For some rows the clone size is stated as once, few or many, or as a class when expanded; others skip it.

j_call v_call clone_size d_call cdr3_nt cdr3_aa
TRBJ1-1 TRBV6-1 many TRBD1 TGTGCCAGCAGTGAAAGGACAGGGGAAGCTGAAGCTTTCTTT CASSERTGEAEAFF
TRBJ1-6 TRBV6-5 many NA TGTGCCAGCAGTTATGGGGGGGAAAATTCACCCCTCCACTTT CASSYGGENSPLHF
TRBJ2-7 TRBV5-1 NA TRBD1 TGCGCCAGCAGCTTGGGTCTTTCAGGGGGCGATTACGAGCAGTACTTC CASSLGLSGGDYEQYF
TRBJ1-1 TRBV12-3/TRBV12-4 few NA TGTGCCAGCAGTTCGCAGGGACCTGACACTGAAGCTTTCTTT CASSSQGPDTEAFF
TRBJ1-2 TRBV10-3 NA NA TGTGCCATCAGTGAGCAGGGGTCGATTCCCAACTATGGCTACACCTTC CAISEQGSIPNYGYTF
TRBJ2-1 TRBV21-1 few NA TGTGCCAGCAGCCACCCGGGGGGGTTTAACAATGAGCAGTTCTTC CASSHPGGFNNEQFF
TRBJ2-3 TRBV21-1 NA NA TGTGCCACCGCGGAGCGCCCCCTTTCCACAGATACGCAGTATTTT CATAERPLSTDTQYF
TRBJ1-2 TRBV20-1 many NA TGCAGTGCTAGAGAGAGGGGCTATGGCTACACCTTC CSARERGYGYTF
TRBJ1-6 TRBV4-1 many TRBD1 TGCGCCAGCAGCCAAGGCTCAGGGGGCAATTCACCCCTCCACTTT CASSQGSGGNSPLHF
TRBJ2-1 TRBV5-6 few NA TGTGCCAGCAGCTCGAGTAGTAATGAGCAGTTCTTC CASSSSSNEQFF
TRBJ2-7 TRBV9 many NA TGTGCCAGCAGCGGGCCCCCAACCTCCGGAATCGAGCAGTACTTC CASSGPPTSGIEQYF
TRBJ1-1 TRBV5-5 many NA TGTGCCAGCAGCTTAGCCTGGACAGCCTTGGGCACTGAAGCTTTCTTT CASSLAWTALGTEAFF
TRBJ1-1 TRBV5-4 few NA TGTGCCAGCAGCTTGGTAAGGACACCTCACACTGAAGCTTTCTTT CASSLVRTPHTEAFF
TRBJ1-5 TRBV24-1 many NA TGTGCCACCAGTGACCCGACGTCCGGCCCCCAAGATCAGCCCCAGCATTTT CATSDPTSGPQDQPQHF
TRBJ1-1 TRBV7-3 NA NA TGTGCCAGCAGCTTATCACCCAGCACTGAAGCTTTCTTT CASSLSPSTEAFF
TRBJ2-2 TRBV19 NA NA TGTGCCAGTAGCTACACAATCACCGGGGAGCTGTTTTTT CASSYTITGELFF
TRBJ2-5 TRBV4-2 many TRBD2 TGTGCCAGCAGCGAGGGGACTAGCGGGAGAGAGACCCAGTACTTC CASSEGTSGRETQYF
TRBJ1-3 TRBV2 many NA TGTGCCAGCAGTTATCACCCCATTTACGGAAACACCATATATTTT CASSYHPIYGNTIYF
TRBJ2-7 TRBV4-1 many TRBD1 TGCGCCAGCAGCCCATCGGGCAGGGGGCCCTACGAGCAGTACTTC CASSPSGRGPYEQYF
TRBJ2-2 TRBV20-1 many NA TGCAGTGCTAGGGGACACGCGAACACCGGGGAGCTGTTTTTT CSARGHANTGELFF
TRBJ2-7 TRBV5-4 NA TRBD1 TGTGCCAGCAGCCTTGGCAGAACGGGACAGGGGATTGAGGAGCAGTACTTC CASSLGRTGQGIEEQYF
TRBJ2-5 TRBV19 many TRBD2 TGTGCCAGTAGTATGGAAGCGGGAGGTATCTGGGAGACCCAGTACTTC CASSMEAGGIWETQYF
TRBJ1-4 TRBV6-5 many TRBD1 TGTGCCAGCAGTTACTCGACAGGGACTAGGATAGAACTGTTTTTT CASSYSTGTRIELFF
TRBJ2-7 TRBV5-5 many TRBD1 TGTGCCAGCAGCTCAAGGACAGGGGCCTACGAGCAGTACTTC CASSSRTGAYEQYF
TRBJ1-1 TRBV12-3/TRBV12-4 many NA TGTGCCAGCAGTTTTATAGAGGGGGCTGAAGCTTTCTTT CASSFIEGAEAFF
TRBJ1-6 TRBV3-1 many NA TGTGCCAGCAGCCTTCTGGGTGATTCACCCCTCCACTTT CASSLLGDSPLHF
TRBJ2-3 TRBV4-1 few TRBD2 TGCGCCAGCAGCCAACTACTAGCGGGGTTTAGCACAGATACGCAGTATTTT CASSQLLAGFSTDTQYF
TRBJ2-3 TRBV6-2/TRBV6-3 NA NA TGTGCCAGCAATCAACCGGGACGAACAGATACGCAGTATTTT CASNQPGRTDTQYF
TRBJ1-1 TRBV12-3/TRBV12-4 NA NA TGTGCCAGCAGTTCCACGGGCCTGGGTGAAGCTTTCTTT CASSSTGLGEAFF
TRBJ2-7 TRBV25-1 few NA TGTGCCAGCAGTGACCCAGGGACACCCAATCGGTACGAGCAGTACTTC CASSDPGTPNRYEQYF
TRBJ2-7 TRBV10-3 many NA TGTGCCATCAGCCTCACTGCGAGCGAGCAGTACTTC CAISLTASEQYF
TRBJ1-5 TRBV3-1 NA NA TGTGCCAGCAGCCAAGGAGATATCAAACCCCAGCATTTT CASSQGDIKPQHF
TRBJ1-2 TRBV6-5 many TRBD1 TGTGCCAGCAGTTACAGGGACAGCTATGGCTACACCTTC CASSYRDSYGYTF
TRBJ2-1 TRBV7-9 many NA TGTGCCAGCAGCTTAGTGAGAACCAATGAGCAGTTCTTC CASSLVRTNEQFF
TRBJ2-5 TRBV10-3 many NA TGTGCCATCAGGGGGATTGGGACGGAGACCCAGTACTTC CAIRGIGTETQYF
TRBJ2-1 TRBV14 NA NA TGTGCCAGCAGCCCGGGACACGTTTACTCCTACAATGAGCAGTTCTTC CASSPGHVYSYNEQFF
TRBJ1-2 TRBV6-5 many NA TGTGCCAGCAGTTACTCAGACGCACGCTATGGCTACACCTTC CASSYSDARYGYTF
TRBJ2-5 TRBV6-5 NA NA TGTGCCAGCAGTCCGAAGCTTTCGGGGGAAGAGACCCAGTACTTC CASSPKLSGEETQYF
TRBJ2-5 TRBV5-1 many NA TGCGCCAGCAGCTTGGCCGGGGCGCAAGAGACCCAGTACTTC CASSLAGAQETQYF
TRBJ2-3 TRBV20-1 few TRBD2 TGCAGTGCTAGAGACTTACTAGCGGGAGGTCCAGATACGCAGTATTTT CSARDLLAGGPDTQYF
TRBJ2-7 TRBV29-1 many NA TGCAGCGTGACAGTCGCCTACGAGCAGTACTTC CSVTVAYEQYF
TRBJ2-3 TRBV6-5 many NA TGTGCCAGCATCTCCGGGGCTAATACGCAGTATTTT CASISGANTQYF
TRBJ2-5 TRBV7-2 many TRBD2 TGTGCCAGCAGGATAACTAGCGGGCAGCCTGGGACCCAGTACTTC CASRITSGQPGTQYF
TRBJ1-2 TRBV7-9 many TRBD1 TGTGCCAGCAGCTTCGGGACAGAGAACTATGGCTACACCTTC CASSFGTENYGYTF
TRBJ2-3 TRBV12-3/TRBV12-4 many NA TGTGCCAGCAGTCGGGGCAGTCGCACAGATACGCAGTATTTT CASSRGSRTDTQYF
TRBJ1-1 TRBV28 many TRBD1 TGTGCCAGCAGGTCAGGGGGCGCAGGGACTGAAGCTTTCTTT CASRSGGAGTEAFF
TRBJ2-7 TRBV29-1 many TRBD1 TGCAGCGTTGAGTCTAGTGGACAGGGGCTCGGCTACGAGCAGTACTTC CSVESSGQGLGYEQYF
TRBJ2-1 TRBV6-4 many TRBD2 TGTGCCAGCAGTGACGGGACTAGCGGGAACAATGAGCAGTTCTTC CASSDGTSGNNEQFF
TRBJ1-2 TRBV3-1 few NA TGTGCCAGCAGCCTATGGACGACTAACTATGGCTACACCTTC CASSLWTTNYGYTF
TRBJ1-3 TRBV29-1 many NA TGCAGCGTTGAGGTGGCTGTCTCTGGAAACACCATATATTTT CSVEVAVSGNTIYF
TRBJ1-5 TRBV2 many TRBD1 TGTGCCAGCAGTGAAAGGGACAGCGGTCACAATCAGCCCCAGCATTTT CASSERDSGHNQPQHF
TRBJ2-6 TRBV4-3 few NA TGCGCCAGCAGCCAAACGACCGGTCGGGTTCCTCGAATAGCTGGGGCCAACGTCCTGACTTTC CASSQTTGRVPRIAGANVLTF